The present T cell receptor (beta chain) was sequenced within a study of T-cell memory formation after mild COVID-19. The germline V gene encodes CDR1 SGDLS and CDR2 YYNGEE. The CDR3 sequence is 16 residues long. The V and J ends lost 1 base and 0 bases respectively, with 11 bases between them. In this sample, this clonotype turned up many times. 5'RACE primed from the constant segment yielded TCR alpha and TCR beta cDNA libraries bearing sample barcodes and UMIs. TCRdb passed the 5' RACE reads through MiXCR, listing each CDR3 protein once. The data hold over 120,000 distinct CDR3 sequences, with 6% to 6.5% observed a single time.

The specimen sequenced was PBMCs or a T cell subset sorted from them (not recorded which). This chain joins TRBV9 and TRBJ2-1; D is unresolved. This TCR was sampled from an adult woman who had mild COVID-19 (a few samples of this study predate the infection). Cell type and time point are not known. The CDR3 DNA reads TGTGCCAGCAGCGTAAGCGCCCCGGGCTCCTACAATGAGCAGTTCTTC. Translating gives CASSVSAPGSYNEQFF.